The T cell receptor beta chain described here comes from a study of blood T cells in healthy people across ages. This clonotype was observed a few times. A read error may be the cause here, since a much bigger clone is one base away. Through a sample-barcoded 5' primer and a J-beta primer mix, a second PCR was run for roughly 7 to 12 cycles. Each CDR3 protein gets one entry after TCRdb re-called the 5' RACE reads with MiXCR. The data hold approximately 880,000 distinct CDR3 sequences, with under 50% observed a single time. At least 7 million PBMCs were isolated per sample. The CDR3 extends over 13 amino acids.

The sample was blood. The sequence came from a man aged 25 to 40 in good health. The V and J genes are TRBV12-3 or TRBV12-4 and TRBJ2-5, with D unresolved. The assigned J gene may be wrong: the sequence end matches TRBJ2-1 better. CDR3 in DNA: TGTGCCAGCAGTTCAGTTGCCCAAGAGACCCAGTTCTTC. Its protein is CASSSVAQETQFF.